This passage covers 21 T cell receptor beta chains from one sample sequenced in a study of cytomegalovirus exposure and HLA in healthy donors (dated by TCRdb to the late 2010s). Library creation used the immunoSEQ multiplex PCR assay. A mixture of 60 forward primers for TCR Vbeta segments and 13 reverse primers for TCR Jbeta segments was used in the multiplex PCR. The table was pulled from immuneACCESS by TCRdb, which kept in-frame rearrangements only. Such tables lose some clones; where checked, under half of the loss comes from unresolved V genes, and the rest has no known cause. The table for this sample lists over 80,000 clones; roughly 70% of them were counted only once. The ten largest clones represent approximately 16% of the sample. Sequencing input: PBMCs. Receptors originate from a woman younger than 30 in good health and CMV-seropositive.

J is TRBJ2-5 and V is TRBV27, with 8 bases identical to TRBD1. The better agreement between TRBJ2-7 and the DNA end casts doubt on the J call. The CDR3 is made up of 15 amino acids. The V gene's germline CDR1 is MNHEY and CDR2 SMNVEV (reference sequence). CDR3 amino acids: CASRRTGTRAYEQYF. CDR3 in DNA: TGTGCCAGCAGACGGACAGGGACGAGAGCCTACGAGCAGTACTTC.

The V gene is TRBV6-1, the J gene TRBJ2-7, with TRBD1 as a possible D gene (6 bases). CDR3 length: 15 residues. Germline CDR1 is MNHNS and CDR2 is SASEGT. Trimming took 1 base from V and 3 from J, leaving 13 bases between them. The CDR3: CASSEVQGIRYEQYF. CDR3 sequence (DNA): TGTGCCAGCAGTGAAGTCCAGGGGATTCGCTACGAGCAGTACTTC.

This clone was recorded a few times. CDR3 nucleotides: TGTGCCAGCCCCCGGGACAGCAACACTGAAGCTTTCTTT. It translates to CASPRDSNTEAFF. The rearrangement links TRBV21-1 to TRBJ1-1; TRBD1 is the table's D call, not checked against the DNA. TRBV21-1 is an annotated pseudogene. There are 13 residues in the CDR3.

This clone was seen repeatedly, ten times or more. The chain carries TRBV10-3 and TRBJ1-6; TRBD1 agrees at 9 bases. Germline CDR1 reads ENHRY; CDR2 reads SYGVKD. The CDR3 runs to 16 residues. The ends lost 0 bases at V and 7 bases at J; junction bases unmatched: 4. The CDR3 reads CAISESEGQGNSPLHF. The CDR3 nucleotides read TGTGCCATCAGTGAGTCGGAGGGACAGGGAAATTCACCCCTCCACTTT.

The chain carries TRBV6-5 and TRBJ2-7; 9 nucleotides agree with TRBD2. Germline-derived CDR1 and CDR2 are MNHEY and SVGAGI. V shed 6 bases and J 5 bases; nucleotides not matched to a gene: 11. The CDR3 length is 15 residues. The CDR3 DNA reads TGTGCCAGCAGATCCCCCGGGACTAGCCCCAACGAGCAGTACTTC. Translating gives CASRSPGTSPNEQYF.

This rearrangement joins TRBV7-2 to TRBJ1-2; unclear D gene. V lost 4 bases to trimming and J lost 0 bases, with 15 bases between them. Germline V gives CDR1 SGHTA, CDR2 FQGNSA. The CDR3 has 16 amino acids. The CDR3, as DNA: TGTGCCAGCAGCTCGATACCGGGGTCCGCTAACTATGGCTACACCTTC. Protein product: CASSSIPGSANYGYTF. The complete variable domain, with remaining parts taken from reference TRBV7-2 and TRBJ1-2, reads GAGVSQSPSNKVTEKGKDVELRCDPISGHTALYWYRQSLGQGLEFLIYFQGNSAPDKSGLPSDRFSAERTGGSVSTLTIQRTQQEDSAVYLCASSSIPGSANYGYTFGSGTRLTVV.

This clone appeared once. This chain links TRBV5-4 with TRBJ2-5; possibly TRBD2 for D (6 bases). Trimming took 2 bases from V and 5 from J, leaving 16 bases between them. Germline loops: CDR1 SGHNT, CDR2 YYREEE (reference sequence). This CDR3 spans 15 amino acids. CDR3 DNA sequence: TGTGCCAGCAGCTTAACCTCGGCGGGGTCCGAGACCCAGTACTTC. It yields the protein CASSLTSAGSETQYF.

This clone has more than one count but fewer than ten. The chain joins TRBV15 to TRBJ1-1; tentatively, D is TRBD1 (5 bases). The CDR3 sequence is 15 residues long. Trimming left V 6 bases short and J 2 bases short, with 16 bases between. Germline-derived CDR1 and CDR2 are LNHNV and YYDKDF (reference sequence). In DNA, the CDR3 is TGTGCCACCAGGTCTTTCCCGACAGATAACACTGAAGCTTTCTTT. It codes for CATRSFPTDNTEAFF.

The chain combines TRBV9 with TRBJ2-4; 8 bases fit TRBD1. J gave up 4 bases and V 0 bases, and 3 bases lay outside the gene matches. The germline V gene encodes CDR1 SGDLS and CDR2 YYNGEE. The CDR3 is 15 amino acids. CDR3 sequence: CASSVVGTGKNIQYF. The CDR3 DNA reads TGTGCCAGCAGCGTAGTTGGGACAGGAAAAAACATTCAGTACTTC.

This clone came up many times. The CDR3 reads CASSYPPSEQYF. CDR3 DNA: TGTGCCAGCAGTTACCCCCCATCCGAGCAGTACTTC. The chain carries TRBV6-6 and TRBJ2-7; unclear D gene. Germline values: CDR1 MNHNY, CDR2 SVGAGI (reference sequence). Trimming pared 2 bases from V and 6 bases from J, leaving 8 bases between. The CDR3 length is 12 residues.

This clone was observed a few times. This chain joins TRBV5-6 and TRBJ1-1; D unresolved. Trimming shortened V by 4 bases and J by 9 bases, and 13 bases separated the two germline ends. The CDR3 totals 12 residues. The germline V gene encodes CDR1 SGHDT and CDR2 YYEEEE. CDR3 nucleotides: TGTGCCAGCAGCCAGACGGGCGGGAAAGCTTTCTTT. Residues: CASSQTGGKAFF. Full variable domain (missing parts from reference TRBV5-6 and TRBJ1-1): DAGVTQSPTHLIKTRGQQVTLRCSPKSGHDTVSWYQQALGQGPQFIFQYYEEEERQRGNFPDRFSGHQFPNYSSELNVNALLLGDSALYLCASSQTGGKAFFGQGTRLTVV.

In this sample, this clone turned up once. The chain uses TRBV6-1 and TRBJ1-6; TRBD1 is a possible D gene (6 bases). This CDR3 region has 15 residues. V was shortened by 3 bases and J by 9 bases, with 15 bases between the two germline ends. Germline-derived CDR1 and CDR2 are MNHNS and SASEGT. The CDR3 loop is CASSESPTGLSPLHF. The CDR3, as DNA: TGTGCCAGCAGTGAGTCTCCCACAGGGCTTTCACCCCTCCACTTT.

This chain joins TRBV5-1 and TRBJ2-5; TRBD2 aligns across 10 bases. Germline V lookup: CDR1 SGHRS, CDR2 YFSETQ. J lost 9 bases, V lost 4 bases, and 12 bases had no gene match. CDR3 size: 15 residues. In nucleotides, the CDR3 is TGCGCCAGCAGCCCAACAGCGGGGGGGCCGGTGGCCCAGTACTTC. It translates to CASSPTAGGPVAQYF.

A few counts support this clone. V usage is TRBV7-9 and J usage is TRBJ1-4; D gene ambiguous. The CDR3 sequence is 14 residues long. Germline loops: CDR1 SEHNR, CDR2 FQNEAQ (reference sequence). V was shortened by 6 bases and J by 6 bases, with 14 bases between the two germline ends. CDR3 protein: CASRSGVVDEKLFF. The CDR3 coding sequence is TGTGCCAGCAGATCCGGAGTAGTGGATGAAAAACTGTTTTTT.

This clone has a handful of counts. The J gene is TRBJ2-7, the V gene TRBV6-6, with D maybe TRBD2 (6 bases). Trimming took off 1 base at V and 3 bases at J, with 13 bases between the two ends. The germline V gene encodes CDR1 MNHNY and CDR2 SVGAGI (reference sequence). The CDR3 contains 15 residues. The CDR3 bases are TGTGCCAGCAGTTACTTCGTGAGGGGAGGCTACGAGCAGTACTTC. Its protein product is CASSYFVRGGYEQYF.

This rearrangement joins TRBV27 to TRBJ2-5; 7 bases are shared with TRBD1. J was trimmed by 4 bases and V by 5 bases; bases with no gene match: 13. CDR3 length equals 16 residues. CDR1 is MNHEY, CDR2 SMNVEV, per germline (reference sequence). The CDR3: CASSPRLTGKRETQYF. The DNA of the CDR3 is TGTGCCAGCAGTCCGCGGCTGACAGGGAAACGAGAGACCCAGTACTTC.

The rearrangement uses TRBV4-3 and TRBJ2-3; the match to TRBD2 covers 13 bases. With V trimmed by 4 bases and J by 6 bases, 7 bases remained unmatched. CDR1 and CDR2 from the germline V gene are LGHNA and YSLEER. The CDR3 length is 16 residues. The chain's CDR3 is CASSRRLAGGMDTQYF. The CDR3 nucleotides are TGCGCCAGCAGCCGGCGACTAGCGGGAGGAATGGATACGCAGTATTTT.

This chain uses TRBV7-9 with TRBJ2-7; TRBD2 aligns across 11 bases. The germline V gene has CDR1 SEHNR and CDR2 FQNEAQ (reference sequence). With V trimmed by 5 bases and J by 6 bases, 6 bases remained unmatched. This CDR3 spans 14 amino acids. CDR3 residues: CASSGSGGAFEQYF. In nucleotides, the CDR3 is TGTGCCAGCAGCGGTAGCGGGGGGGCCTTCGAGCAGTACTTC.

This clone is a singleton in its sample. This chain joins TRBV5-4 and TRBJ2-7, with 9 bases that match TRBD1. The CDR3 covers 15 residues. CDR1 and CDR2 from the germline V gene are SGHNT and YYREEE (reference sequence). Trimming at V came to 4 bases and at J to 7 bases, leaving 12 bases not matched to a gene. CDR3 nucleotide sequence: TGTGCCAGCAGCCTACCTAGGGACAGGGCGGAGGAGCAGTACTTC. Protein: CASSLPRDRAEEQYF.

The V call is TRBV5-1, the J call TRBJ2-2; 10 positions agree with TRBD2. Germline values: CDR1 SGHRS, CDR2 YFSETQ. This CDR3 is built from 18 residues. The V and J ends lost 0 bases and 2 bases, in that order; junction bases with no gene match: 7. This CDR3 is CASSLEGSGGRNTGELFF. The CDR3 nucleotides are TGCGCCAGCAGCTTGGAGGGTAGCGGGGGGAGAAACACCGGGGAGCTGTTTTTT. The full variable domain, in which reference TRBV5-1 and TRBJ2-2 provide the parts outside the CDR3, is KAGVTQTPRYLIKTRGQQVTLSCSPISGHRSVSWYQQTPGQGLQFLFEYFSETQRNKGNFPGRFSGRQFSNSRSEMNVSTLELGDSALYLCASSLEGSGGRNTGELFFGEGSRLTVL.

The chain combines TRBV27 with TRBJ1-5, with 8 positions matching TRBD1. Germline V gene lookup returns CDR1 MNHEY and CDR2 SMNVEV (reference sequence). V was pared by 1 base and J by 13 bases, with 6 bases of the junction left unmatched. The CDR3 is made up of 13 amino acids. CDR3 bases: TGTGCCAGCAGTTTATTTAGGCAGGGGGCGCAGCATTTT. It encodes CASSLFRQGAQHF.